The 13 T cell receptor beta chains below all came from one sample that was sequenced in a study of blood T cell repertoires in COVID-19. TCRdb's table, derived via immunoSEQ multiplex PCR, lists solely in-frame clones and lacks some. The sample yields 240,000 or so clones, more than 80% seen once. The sequenced sample was peripheral blood. These receptors all stem from a woman of 80 years or more with COVID-19, enrolled during active disease.

The gene calls are TRBV18 and TRBJ1-1, with 7 bases matching TRBD1. Germline CDR1 KGHSH, CDR2 LQKENI. The CDR3 totals 15 residues. With V trimmed by 3 bases and J by 0 bases, 4 bases remained unmatched. The CDR3 protein is CASSPPGQLNTEAFF. CDR3 in DNA: TGTGCCAGCTCACCCCCGGGACAGTTGAACACTGAAGCTTTCTTT.

The chain employs TRBV12-5 and TRBJ2-1; TRBD2 matches at 7 bases. The V gene's germline CDR1 is LGHNT and CDR2 FRNRAP. J lost 0 bases, V lost 5 bases, and 7 bases had no gene match. This CDR3 comprises 16 residues. The CDR3 DNA is TGTGCTAGTGGTGGCACTAGCGCGAGCTCCTACAATGAGCAGTTCTTC. This gives the protein CASGGTSASSYNEQFF.

The CDR3 loop reads CASSVQGLAGGTQYF. The CDR3 DNA reads as TGTGCCAGCAGTGTACAGGGGCTAGCGGGAGGGACCCAGTACTTC. The chain carries TRBV2 and TRBJ2-5; TRBD2 matches 11 bases. CDR1 and CDR2 (germline): SNHLY, FYNNEI. V gave up 4 bases and J gave up 7 bases; unmatched junction bases: 8. This CDR3 spans 15 amino acids. The variable domain in full, completed from reference TRBV2 and TRBJ2-5, reads EPEVTQTPSHQVTQMGQEVILRCVPISNHLYFYWYRQILGQKVEFLVSFYNNEISEKSEIFDDQFSVERPDGSNFTLKIRSTKLEDSAMYFCASSVQGLAGGTQYFGPGTRLLVL.

As concerns this clone: A junction boundary mismatches the germline segment, possibly from a read error. The chain has TRBV27 and TRBJ2-1, with a weak D call TRBD1 (6 bases). Germline CDR1 and CDR2: MNHEY and SMNVEV (reference sequence). The CDR3 spans 13 residues. CDR3 region: CASSLSQGLEQIF. The CDR3, as DNA: TGTGCCAGCAGTTTATCTCAGGGGCTAGAGCAGATCTTC.

The rearrangement links TRBV6-6 to TRBJ1-5; 7 bases agree with TRBD1. Germline V gene sequence: CDR1 MNHNY, CDR2 SVGAGI (reference sequence). The CDR3 runs 14 residues. Trimming took 4 bases from V and 2 from J; bases not matched to a gene: 2. For the CDR3, the DNA is TGTGCCAGCAGTTTAACAGGGGGCAATCAGCCCCAGCATTTT. Its translation is CASSLTGGNQPQHF.

V is TRBV7-8 and J is TRBJ2-4; TRBD2 matches 8 bases. After removal of 3 bases from V and 3 bases from J, the junction contained 4 bases not matched to a gene. The germline gives CDR1 SGHVS, CDR2 FQNEAQ. The CDR3 runs 15 residues. As DNA, the CDR3 is TGTGCCAGCAGCTTCACCGGGACTAGCAAAAACATTCAGTACTTC. Translation: CASSFTGTSKNIQYF.

V gene TRBV6-2 or TRBV6-3 combines with J gene TRBJ1-5; TRBD1 is a possible D gene (5 bases). The CDR3 covers 14 residues. Trimming stripped 4 bases from V and 2 bases from J, with 9 bases between. Germline V gene sequence: CDR1 MNHEY, CDR2 SVGEGT. The CDR3 spells CASSSGGGNQPQHF. The CDR3 DNA is TGTGCCAGCAGTTCCGGGGGTGGCAATCAGCCCCAGCATTTT.

CDR3 DNA: TGTGCCTGGAGGCGGAGCGGAAACACCATATATTTT. Protein sequence: CAWRRSGNTIYF. The chain carries TRBV30 and TRBJ1-3; D is ambiguous. V was pared by 3 bases and J by 4 bases, with 7 bases between. Germline CDR1 and CDR2: GTSNPN and SVGIG (reference sequence). The CDR3 loop spans 12 amino acids. Complete variable domain (other parts from reference TRBV30 and TRBJ1-3): SQTIHQWPATLVQPVGSPLSLECTVEGTSNPNLYWYRQAAGRGLQLLFYSVGIGQISSEVPQNLSASRPQDRQFILSSKKLLLSDSGFYLCAWRRSGNTIYFGEGSWLTVV.

The chain joins TRBV4-1 to TRBJ1-2; D is unclear. V shed 0 bases and J shed 7 bases, with 12 bases lying between them. CDR1 is MGHRA and CDR2 is YSYEKL in the germline V gene. CDR3 length: 14 amino acids. The CDR3 DNA reads TGCGCCAGCAGCCAAGAAACGGGTTTGGGTGGCTACACCTTC. It codes for CASSQETGLGGYTF.

The chain has TRBV7-2 and TRBJ1-2; TRBD1 matches at 8 bases. Per germline, CDR1 SGHTA and CDR2 FQGNSA. V was pared by 1 base and J by 8 bases, with 9 bases of the junction left unmatched. CDR3 length: 15 residues. DNA for the CDR3: TGTGCCAGCAGCTTAGGTGACAGGGGATCCGACGGCTACACCTTC. Translation gives CASSLGDRGSDGYTF.

V gene TRBV29-1 combines with J gene TRBJ1-5; 9 bases line up with TRBD1. Looked up from germline, CDR1 is SQVTM and CDR2 is ANQGSEA. The ends lost 6 bases at V and 7 bases at J; junction bases unmatched: 10. The CDR3 loop spans 14 amino acids. CDR3: CSVSGQGTGQPQHF. The CDR3, as DNA: TGCAGCGTCTCAGGACAGGGGACGGGACAGCCCCAGCATTTT.

The chain is built from TRBV29-1 and TRBJ2-1; D might be TRBD2 (5 bases). CDR3 length: 13 amino acids. CDR1 and CDR2 from the germline V gene are SQVTM and ANQGSEA. The V gene lost 7 bases and the J gene lost 8 bases, with 18 bases spanning the gap. CDR3 sequence (DNA): TGCAGCGCTTCGCTAATTCTAGCCCATGAGCAGTTCTTC. Translating gives CSASLILAHEQFF.

This clone was seen more than once but under ten times. The chain is built from TRBV6-2 or TRBV6-3 and TRBJ1-1; 8 bases fit TRBD1. The CDR3 has 15 amino acids. V trimming: 4 bases; J trimming: 0 bases; junction bases outside the gene matches: 4. Germline loops: CDR1 MNHEY, CDR2 SVGEGT. CDR3: CASSSTGAMNTEAFF. CDR3 coding DNA: TGTGCCAGCAGTTCGACAGGGGCTATGAACACTGAAGCTTTCTTT.